The clone carrying this TCR beta chain has just a few counts. Clones were read by immunoSEQ multiplex PCR, and TCRdb kept only the in-frame ones, dropping some. The sample has 30,000 to 45,000 clones; 92% are singletons. This sample was included in a study of T cell changes during pregnancy in multiple sclerosis. CDR3 size: 16 residues. Per the germline V gene, CDR1 is KGHSH and CDR2 is LQKENI. Between the trimmed V and J ends, which lost 6 bases and 0 bases, there was a span of 15 bases. The sequences come from CD4+ T cells from peripheral blood mononuclear cells, collected after pregnancy. The chain has TRBV18 and TRBJ1-3; D is unclear. The TCR comes from a female donor with multiple sclerosis, enrolled in a pregnancy study. This CDR3 reads CASSRSEGGSGNTIYF. CDR3 DNA sequence: TGTGCCAGCTCGCGATCTGAGGGAGGCTCTGGAAACACCATATATTTT.